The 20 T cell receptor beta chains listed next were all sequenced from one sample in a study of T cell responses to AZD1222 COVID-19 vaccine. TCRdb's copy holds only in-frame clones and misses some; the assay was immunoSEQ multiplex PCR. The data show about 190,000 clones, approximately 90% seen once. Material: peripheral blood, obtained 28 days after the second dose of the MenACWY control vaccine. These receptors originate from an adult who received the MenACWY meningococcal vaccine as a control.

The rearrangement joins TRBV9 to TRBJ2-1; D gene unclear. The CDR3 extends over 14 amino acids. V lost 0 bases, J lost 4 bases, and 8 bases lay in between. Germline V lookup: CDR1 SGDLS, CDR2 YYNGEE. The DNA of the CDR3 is TGTGCCAGCAGCGTAGCTTCTGGGTACAATGAGCAGTTCTTC. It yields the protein CASSVASGYNEQFF.

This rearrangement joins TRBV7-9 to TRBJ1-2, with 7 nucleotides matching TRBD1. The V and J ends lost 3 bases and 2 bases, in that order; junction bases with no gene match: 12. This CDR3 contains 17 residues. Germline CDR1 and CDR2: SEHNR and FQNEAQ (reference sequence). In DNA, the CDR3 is TGTGCCAGCAGCTTGGGGGGACAGTCAAAGGAGAACTATGGCTACACCTTC. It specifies CASSLGGQSKENYGYTF. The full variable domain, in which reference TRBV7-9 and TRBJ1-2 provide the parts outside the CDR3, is DTGVSQNPRHKITKRGQNVTFRCDPISEHNRLYWYRQTLGQGPEFLTYFQNEAQLEKSRLLSDRFSAERPKGSFSTLEIQRTEQGDSAMYLCASSLGGQSKENYGYTFGSGTRLTVV.

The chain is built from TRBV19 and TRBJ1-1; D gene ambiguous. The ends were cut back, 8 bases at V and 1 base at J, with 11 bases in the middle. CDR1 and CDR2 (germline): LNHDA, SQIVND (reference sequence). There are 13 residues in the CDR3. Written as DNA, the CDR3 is TGTGCCAGTGGGAGGCTACCGAACACTGAAGCTTTCTTT. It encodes CASGRLPNTEAFF.

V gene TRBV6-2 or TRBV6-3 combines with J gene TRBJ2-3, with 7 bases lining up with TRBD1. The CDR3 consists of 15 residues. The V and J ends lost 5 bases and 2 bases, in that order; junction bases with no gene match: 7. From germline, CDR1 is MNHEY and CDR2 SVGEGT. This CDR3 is CASSTSRGTTDTQYF. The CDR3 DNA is TGTGCCAGCAGTACGTCCAGGGGGACCACAGATACGCAGTATTTT.

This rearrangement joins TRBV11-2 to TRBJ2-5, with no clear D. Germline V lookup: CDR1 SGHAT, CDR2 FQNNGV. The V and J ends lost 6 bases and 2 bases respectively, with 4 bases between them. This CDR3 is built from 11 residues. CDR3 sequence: CASRQQETQYF. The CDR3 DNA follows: TGTGCCAGCAGACAACAAGAGACCCAGTACTTC.

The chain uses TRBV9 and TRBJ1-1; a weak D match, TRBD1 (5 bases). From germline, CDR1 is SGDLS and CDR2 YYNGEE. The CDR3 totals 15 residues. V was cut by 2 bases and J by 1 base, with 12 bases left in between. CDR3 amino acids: CASSVGVGRNTEAFF. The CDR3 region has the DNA TGTGCCAGCAGCGTGGGGGTAGGGCGGAACACTGAAGCTTTCTTT.

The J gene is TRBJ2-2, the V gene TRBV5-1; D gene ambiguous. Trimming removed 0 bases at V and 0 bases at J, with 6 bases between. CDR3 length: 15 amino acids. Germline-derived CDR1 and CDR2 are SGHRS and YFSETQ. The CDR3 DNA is TGCGCCAGCAGCTTGGGAGCTGCGAACACCGGGGAGCTGTTTTTT. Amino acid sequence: CASSLGAANTGELFF.

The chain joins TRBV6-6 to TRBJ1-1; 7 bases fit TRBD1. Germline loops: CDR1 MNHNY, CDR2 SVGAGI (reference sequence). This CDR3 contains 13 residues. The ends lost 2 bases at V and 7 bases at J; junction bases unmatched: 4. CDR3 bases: TGTGCCAGCAGTTACAGGGGGCATATTGAAGCTTTCTTT. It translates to CASSYRGHIEAFF.

CDR3 residues: CASTVGQANYGYTF. Here the CDR3 DNA reads TGTGCCAGCACCGTGGGACAGGCGAACTATGGCTACACCTTC. The gene calls are TRBV9 and TRBJ1-2, with TRBD1 identical over 8 bases. With V trimmed by 6 bases and J by 2 bases, 6 bases remained unmatched. The germline CDR1 and CDR2 sequences are SGDLS and YYNGEE. The CDR3 extends over 14 amino acids.

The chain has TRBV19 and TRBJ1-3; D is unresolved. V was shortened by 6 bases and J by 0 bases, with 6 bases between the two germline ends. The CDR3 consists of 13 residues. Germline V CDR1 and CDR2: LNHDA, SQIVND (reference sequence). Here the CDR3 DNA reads TGTGCCAGTAGCCTCCTCTCTGGAAACACCATATATTTT. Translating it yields CASSLLSGNTIYF.

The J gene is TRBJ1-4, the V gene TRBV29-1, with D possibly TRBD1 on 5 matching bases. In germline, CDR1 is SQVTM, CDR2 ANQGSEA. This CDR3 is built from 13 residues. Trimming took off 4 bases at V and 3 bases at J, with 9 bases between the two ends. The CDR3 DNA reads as TGCAGCGTTGTTGGGGACCCTAATGAAAAACTGTTTTTT. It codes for CSVVGDPNEKLFF.

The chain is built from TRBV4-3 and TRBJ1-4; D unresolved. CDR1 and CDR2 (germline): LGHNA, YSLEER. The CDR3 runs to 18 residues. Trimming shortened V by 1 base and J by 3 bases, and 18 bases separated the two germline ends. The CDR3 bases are TGCGCCAGCAGCCAAGGTTCGGGAAGGGCCGTTCCTAATGAAAAACTGTTTTTT. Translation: CASSQGSGRAVPNEKLFF.

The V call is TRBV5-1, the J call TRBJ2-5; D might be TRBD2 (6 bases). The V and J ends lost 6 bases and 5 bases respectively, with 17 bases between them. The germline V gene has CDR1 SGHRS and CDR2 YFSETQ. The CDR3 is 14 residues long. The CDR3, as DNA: TGCGCCAGCACCTATGGGGCTAGCGCGGAGACCCAGTACTTC. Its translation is CASTYGASAETQYF.

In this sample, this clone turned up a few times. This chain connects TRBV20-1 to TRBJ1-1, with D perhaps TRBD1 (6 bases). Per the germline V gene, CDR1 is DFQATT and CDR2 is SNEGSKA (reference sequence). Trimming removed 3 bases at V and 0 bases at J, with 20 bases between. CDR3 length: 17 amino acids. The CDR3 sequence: CSASFRGALGMNTEAFF. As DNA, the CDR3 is TGCAGTGCTAGTTTCAGGGGCGCATTAGGGATGAACACTGAAGCTTTCTTT.

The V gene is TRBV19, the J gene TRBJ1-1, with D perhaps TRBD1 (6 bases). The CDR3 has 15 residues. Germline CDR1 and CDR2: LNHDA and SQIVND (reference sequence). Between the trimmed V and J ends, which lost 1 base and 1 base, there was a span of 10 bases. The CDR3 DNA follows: TGTGCCAGTAGTATAGCCTCGACAGGGAACACTGAAGCTTTCTTT. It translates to CASSIASTGNTEAFF. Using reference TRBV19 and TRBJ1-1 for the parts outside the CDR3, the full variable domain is DGGITQSPKYLFRKEGQNVTLSCEQNLNHDAMYWYRQDPGQGLRLIYYSQIVNDFQKGDIAEGYSVSREKKESFPLTVTSAQKNPTAFYLCASSIASTGNTEAFFGQGTRLTVV.

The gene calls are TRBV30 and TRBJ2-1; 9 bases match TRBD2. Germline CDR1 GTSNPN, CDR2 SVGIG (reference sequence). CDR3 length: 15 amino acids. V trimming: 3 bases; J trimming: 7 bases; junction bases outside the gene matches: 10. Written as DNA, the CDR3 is TGTGCCTGGAGCGCTAATAGCGGGAGATGGAATGAGCAGTTCTTC. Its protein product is CAWSANSGRWNEQFF. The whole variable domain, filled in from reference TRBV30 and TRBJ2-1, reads SQTIHQWPATLVQPVGSPLSLECTVEGTSNPNLYWYRQAAGRGLQLLFYSVGIGQISSEVPQNLSASRPQDRQFILSSKKLLLSDSGFYLCAWSANSGRWNEQFFGPGTRLTVL.

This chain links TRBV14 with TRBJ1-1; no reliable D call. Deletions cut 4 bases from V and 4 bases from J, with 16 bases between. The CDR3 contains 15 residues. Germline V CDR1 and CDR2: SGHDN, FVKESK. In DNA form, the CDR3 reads TGTGCCAGCAGCCCTCTAGGATGGCAAGGCACTGAAGCTTTCTTT. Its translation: CASSPLGWQGTEAFF.

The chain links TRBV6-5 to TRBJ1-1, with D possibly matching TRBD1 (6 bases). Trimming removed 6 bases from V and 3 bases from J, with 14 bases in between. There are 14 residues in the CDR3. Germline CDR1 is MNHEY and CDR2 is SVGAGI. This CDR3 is CASRPGTSDTEAFF. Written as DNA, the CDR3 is TGTGCCAGCAGGCCGGGGACATCGGACACTGAAGCTTTCTTT.

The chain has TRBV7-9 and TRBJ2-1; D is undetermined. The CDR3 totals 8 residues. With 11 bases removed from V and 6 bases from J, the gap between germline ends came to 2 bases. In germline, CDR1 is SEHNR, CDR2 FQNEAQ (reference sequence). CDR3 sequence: CAGNEQFF. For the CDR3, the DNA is TGTGCCGGCAATGAGCAGTTCTTC.

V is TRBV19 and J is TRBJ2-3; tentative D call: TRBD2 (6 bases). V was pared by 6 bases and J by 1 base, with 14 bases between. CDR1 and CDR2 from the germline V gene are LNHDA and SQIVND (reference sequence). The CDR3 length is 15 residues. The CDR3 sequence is CASRTTGVGTDTQYF. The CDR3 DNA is TGTGCCAGTAGGACGACGGGAGTAGGCACAGATACGCAGTATTTT. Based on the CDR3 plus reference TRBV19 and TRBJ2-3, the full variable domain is DGGITQSPKYLFRKEGQNVTLSCEQNLNHDAMYWYRQDPGQGLRLIYYSQIVNDFQKGDIAEGYSVSREKKESFPLTVTSAQKNPTAFYLCASRTTGVGTDTQYFGPGTRLTVL.